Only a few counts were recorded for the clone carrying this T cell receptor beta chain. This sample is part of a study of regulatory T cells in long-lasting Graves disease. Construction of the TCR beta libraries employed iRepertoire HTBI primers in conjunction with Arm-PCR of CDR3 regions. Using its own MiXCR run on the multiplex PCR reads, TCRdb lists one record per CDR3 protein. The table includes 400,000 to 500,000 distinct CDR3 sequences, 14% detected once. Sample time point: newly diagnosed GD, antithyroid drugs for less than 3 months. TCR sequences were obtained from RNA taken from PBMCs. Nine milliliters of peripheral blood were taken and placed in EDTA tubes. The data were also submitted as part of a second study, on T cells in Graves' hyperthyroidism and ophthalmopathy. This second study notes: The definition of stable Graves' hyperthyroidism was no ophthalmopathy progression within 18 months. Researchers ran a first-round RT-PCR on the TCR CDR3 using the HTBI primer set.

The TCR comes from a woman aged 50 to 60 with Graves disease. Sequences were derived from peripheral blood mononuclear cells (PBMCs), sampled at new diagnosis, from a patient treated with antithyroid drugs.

The CDR3 reads CSARDHLAGVYTQYF. CDR3 bases: TGCAGTGCTAGAGATCACCTAGCGGGAGTTTATACGCAGTATTTT. The chain couples TRBV20-1 to TRBJ2-3, with 10 bases matching TRBD2. The CDR3 totals 15 residues. The junction had 7 bases not matched to a gene; V was cut back by 0 bases and J by 7 bases. The germline V gene encodes CDR1 DFQATT and CDR2 SNEGSKA (reference sequence).